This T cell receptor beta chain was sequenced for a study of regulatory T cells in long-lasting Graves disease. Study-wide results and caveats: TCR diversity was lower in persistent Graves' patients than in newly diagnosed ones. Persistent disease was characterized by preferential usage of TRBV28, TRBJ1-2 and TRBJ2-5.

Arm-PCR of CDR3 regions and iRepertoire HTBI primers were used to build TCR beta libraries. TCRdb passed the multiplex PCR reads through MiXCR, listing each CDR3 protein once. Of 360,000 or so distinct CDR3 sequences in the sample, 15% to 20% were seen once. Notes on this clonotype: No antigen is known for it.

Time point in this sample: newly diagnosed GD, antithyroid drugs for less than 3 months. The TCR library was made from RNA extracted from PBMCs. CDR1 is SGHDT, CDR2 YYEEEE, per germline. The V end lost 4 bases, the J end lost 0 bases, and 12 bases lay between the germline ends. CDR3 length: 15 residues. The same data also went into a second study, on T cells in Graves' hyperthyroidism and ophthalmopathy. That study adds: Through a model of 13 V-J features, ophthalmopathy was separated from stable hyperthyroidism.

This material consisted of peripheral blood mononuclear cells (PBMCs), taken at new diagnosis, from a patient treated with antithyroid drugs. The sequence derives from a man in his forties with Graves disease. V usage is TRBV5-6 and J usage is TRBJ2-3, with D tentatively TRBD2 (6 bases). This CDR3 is CASSNSGSSTDTQYF. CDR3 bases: TGTGCCAGCAGCAATAGCGGATCTAGCACAGATACGCAGTATTTT.